The clone carrying this TCR beta chain is deemed medium-sized. Its matching antigen is unknown. A library prepared for alpha chains yielded this beta chain as an off-target read; its size is of little meaning. TCRdb used MiXCR to reprocess the 5' RACE reads, holding one entry per CDR3 protein. The profile covers over a thousand distinct CDR3 sequences, with around 5.9% appearing a single time and roughly three fifths taken by the ten largest. As for time point: sample taken at primary tumor resection. The data are from a study of spatial heterogeneity in lung cancer. Study-level findings and limits: Expanded alpha and beta TCR counts within tumors tracked tumor mutation counts.

This clonotype originated in a female donor with early-stage non-small cell lung cancer. The sample consisted of lung tumor tissue, taken at surgery.

CDR3 region: CASRFTSAGELFF. The DNA for the CDR3 is TGTGCCAGCAGATTCACTAGCGCCGGGGAGCTGTTTTTT. This chain connects TRBV12-3 or TRBV12-4 to TRBJ2-2, with 7 bases matching TRBD2. CDR3 length: 13 residues. The trim removed 6 bases at V and 6 bases at J, leaving 4 bases unmatched.